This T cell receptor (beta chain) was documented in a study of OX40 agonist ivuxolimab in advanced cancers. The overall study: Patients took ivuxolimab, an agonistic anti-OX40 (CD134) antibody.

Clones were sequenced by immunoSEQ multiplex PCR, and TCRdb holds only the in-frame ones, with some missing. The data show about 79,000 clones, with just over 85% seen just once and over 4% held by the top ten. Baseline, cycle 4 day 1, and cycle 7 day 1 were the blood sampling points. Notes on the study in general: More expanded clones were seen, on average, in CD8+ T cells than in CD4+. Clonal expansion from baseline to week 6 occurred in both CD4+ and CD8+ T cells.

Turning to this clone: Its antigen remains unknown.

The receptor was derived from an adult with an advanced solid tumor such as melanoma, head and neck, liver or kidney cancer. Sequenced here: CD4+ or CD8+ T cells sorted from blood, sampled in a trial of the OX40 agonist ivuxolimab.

The CDR3 region is CASRVGQRSFF. The CDR3 DNA sequence: TGTGCCAGCAGGGTTGGGCAACGGAGTTTCTTT. The chain combines TRBV28 with TRBJ1-1, with D hard to call. V was cut by 6 bases and J by 13 bases, with 15 bases left in between. Germline assignment: CDR1 MDHEN and CDR2 SYDVKM. The CDR3 runs 11 residues.